A selection of T cell receptor beta chains follows, all from one sample in a study of cytomegalovirus exposure and HLA in healthy donors. Measured with immunoSEQ multiplex PCR; TCRdb has only the in-frame clones, and not every one. The table shows about 220,000 clones, with 76% occurring only once. The specimen was PBMCs. These receptors all come from a man in his late teens or twenties in good health and CMV-seronegative. Both conserved end residues are part of each CDR3. A D gene is named only where the DNA matches it firmly. Clone size is given for some rows only: seen once, a few or many times, or a class if the clone is expanded.

J gene	clone size	D gene	V gene	CDR3 protein	CDR3 DNA
TRBJ2-1	.	.	TRBV2	CASNRRRESYNEQFF	TGTGCCAGCAACCGGCGGAGGGAATCCTACAATGAGCAGTTCTTC
TRBJ2-7	.	.	TRBV27	CASSFLGGGEQYF	TGTGCCAGCAGTTTCCTGGGGGGTGGCGAGCAGTACTTC
TRBJ1-4	.	.	TRBV28	CASNSRAHEKLFF	TGTGCCAGCAATTCCAGGGCCCATGAAAAACTGTTTTTT
TRBJ2-7	few	.	TRBV27	CASSPLSQPYEQYF	TGTGCCAGCAGTCCCCTGAGTCAACCTTACGAGCAGTACTTC
TRBJ2-1	.	.	TRBV29-1	CSVEDQYNEQFF	TGCAGCGTTGAAGATCAGTACAATGAGCAGTTCTTC
TRBJ2-7	few	.	TRBV29-1	CSVTPGDEQYF	TGCAGCGTGACTCCGGGGGACGAGCAGTACTTC
TRBJ2-7	.	.	TRBV28	CASSLSRVQYF	TGTGCCAGCAGTTTATCCAGGGTACAGTACTTC
TRBJ2-7	.	TRBD1	TRBV7-9	CASSPDRAGQGSSYEQYF	TGTGCCAGCAGCCCCGACCGAGCCGGACAGGGAAGCTCCTACGAGCAGTACTTC
TRBJ2-7	.	TRBD1	TRBV10-3	CAISPGTGAWEQYF	TGTGCCATCAGCCCCGGGACAGGAGCGTGGGAGCAGTACTTC
TRBJ1-2	.	.	TRBV6-5	CASSYGVTVTNYGYTF	TGTGCCAGCAGTTACGGTGTGACAGTTACTAACTATGGCTACACCTTC
TRBJ2-5	.	.	TRBV7-7	CASSRDSETQYF	TGTGCTAGCAGCCGAGACAGCGAGACCCAGTACTTC
TRBJ1-1	.	TRBD1	TRBV30	CAFGQARTEAFF	TGTGCCTTCGGACAGGCAAGAACTGAAGCTTTCTTT
TRBJ2-3	few	.	TRBV6-5	CASSSGSDTDTQYF	TGTGCCAGCAGTTCCGGGTCAGACACAGATACGCAGTATTTT
TRBJ1-2	.	.	TRBV30	CAWSVSGDGYTF	TGTGCCTGGAGTGTATCAGGGGATGGCTACACCTTC
TRBJ2-2	.	TRBD1	TRBV5-1	CASSLQGVHTGELFF	TGCGCCAGCAGCTTACAGGGGGTACACACCGGGGAGCTGTTTTTT
TRBJ2-1	.	.	TRBV5-8	CASTLAPERNEQFF	TGTGCCAGCACCTTGGCCCCGGAGCGAAATGAGCAGTTCTTC
TRBJ2-7	few	TRBD2	TRBV4-2	CASSQLAGGPGEQYF	TGTGCCAGCAGCCAATTAGCGGGAGGGCCGGGAGAGCAGTACTTC
TRBJ2-1	.	TRBD2	TRBV19	CASSPRLAGGNEQFF	TGTGCCAGTAGTCCCCGACTAGCGGGGGGAAATGAGCAGTTCTTC
TRBJ2-2	few	TRBD1	TRBV7-9	CASSSWTGKDTGELFF	TGTGCCAGCAGCTCATGGACAGGGAAGGATACCGGGGAGCTGTTTTTT
TRBJ1-4	.	TRBD1	TRBV6-5	CASSYRPGTVNEKLFF	TGTGCCAGCAGTTACCGCCCCGGGACAGTCAATGAAAAACTGTTTTTT
TRBJ2-7	.	.	TRBV5-1	CASRQGGEQYF	TGCGCCTCAAGGCAGGGGGGAGAGCAGTACTTC
TRBJ1-5	.	.	TRBV9	CASSADGQNQPQHF	TGTGCCAGCAGCGCGGACGGACAGAATCAGCCCCAGCATTTT
TRBJ2-7	.	.	TRBV30	CAWSVTHSYEQYF	TGTGCCTGGAGTGTAACACATTCCTACGAGCAGTACTTC
TRBJ2-1	.	TRBD1	TRBV2	CASSAGQGARNEQFF	TGTGCCAGCAGTGCGGGACAGGGGGCCCGCAATGAGCAGTTCTTC
TRBJ1-3	.	.	TRBV5-1	CASSSTQGNTIYF	TGCGCCAGCAGCTCAACACAGGGAAACACCATATATTTT
TRBJ2-7	.	.	TRBV30	CAWSATGYEQYF	TGTGCCTGGAGTGCAACAGGGTACGAGCAGTACTTC
TRBJ1-5	.	.	TRBV18	CASSRGRDQPQHF	TGTGCCAGCTCACGAGGGAGGGACCAGCCCCAGCATTTT
TRBJ2-7	once	TRBD2	TRBV7-8	CASSLGGLAGLYEQYF	TGTGCCAGCAGCTTAGGAGGACTAGCGGGATTATACGAGCAGTACTTC
TRBJ1-4	.	.	TRBV30	CAWSVNWDSLFF	TGTGCCTGGAGTGTTAATTGGGACTCACTGTTTTTT
TRBJ1-4	.	TRBD1	TRBV28	CASSSKTGGRIEKLFF	TGTGCCAGCAGTTCAAAAACAGGGGGCAGAATTGAAAAACTGTTTTTT
TRBJ1-6	.	.	TRBV5-4	CASSLDGSSSPLHF	TGTGCCAGCAGCTTGGATGGTAGTAGTTCACCCCTCCACTTT
TRBJ2-1	.	TRBD2	TRBV5-1	CASSPSGGRARGYNEQFF	TGCGCCAGCAGCCCCTCAGGCGGGAGGGCCCGTGGGTACAATGAGCAGTTCTTC
TRBJ1-1	.	.	TRBV27	CASSSGALGSEAFF	TGTGCCAGCAGCTCTGGCGCACTCGGGTCTGAAGCTTTCTTT
TRBJ1-2	.	.	TRBV5-6	CASSRAGKREGYTF	TGTGCCAGCAGCCGAGCAGGGAAACGCGAAGGCTACACCTTC
TRBJ2-3	.	.	TRBV10-3	CAISENRDTQYF	TGTGCCATCAGTGAGAATCGAGATACGCAGTATTTT
TRBJ2-1	.	.	TRBV5-1	CASSQAGSYNEQFF	TGCGCCAGCAGTCAAGCGGGCTCCTACAATGAGCAGTTCTTC
TRBJ1-2	.	.	TRBV28	CASSPPYREVFYGYTF	TGTGCCAGCAGTCCCCCGTACAGGGAAGTTTTCTATGGCTACACCTTC
TRBJ2-7	.	TRBD1	TRBV29-1	CSVAGQVLGEQYF	TGCAGCGTGGCGGGACAGGTGTTGGGAGAGCAGTACTTC
TRBJ1-1	few	.	TRBV25-1	CASLTTYPSAGRPEAFF	TGTGCCAGCTTGACAACCTACCCATCGGCGGGGCGGCCTGAAGCTTTCTTT
TRBJ2-1	few	TRBD2	TRBV6-5	CASSYSPRGDNEQFF	TGTGCCAGCAGTTACTCCCCCCGGGGGGACAATGAGCAGTTCTTC
TRBJ2-3	.	TRBD2	TRBV5-1	CASSSLRTSGDTDTQYF	TGCGCCAGCAGCTCCCTCCGGACTAGCGGAGACACAGATACGCAGTATTTT
TRBJ2-7	.	TRBD2	TRBV4-1	CASSQEGASGGSYEQYF	TGCGCCAGCAGCCAAGAGGGGGCTAGCGGGGGTTCCTACGAGCAGTACTTC